The 19 T cell receptor beta chains below come from one sample, sequenced in a study of OX40 agonist ivuxolimab in advanced cancers. Profiling relied on immunoSEQ multiplex PCR, and the TCRdb table lists in-frame clones only, not all of them. This sample has 25,000 or so clones, with around 78% found just once. Here the sequenced sample was CD4+ or CD8+ T cells sorted from blood, taken in a trial of the OX40 agonist ivuxolimab. Receptor source: an adult with an advanced solid tumor such as melanoma, head and neck, liver or kidney cancer.

V and J are TRBV7-8 and TRBJ2-5, with D uncertain. Trimming took off 5 bases at V and 3 bases at J, with 16 bases between the two ends. The germline V gene encodes CDR1 SGHVS and CDR2 FQNEAQ. This CDR3 has 15 amino acids. CDR3 bases: TGTGCCAGCAGCCCGAGAGATCGCAGCGAAGAGACCCAGTACTTC. Translation: CASSPRDRSEETQYF.

The chain carries TRBV4-3 and TRBJ2-5; D assignment may be TRBD1 or TRBD2 (5 bases each). The CDR3 consists of 15 residues. The V end lost 0 bases, the J end lost 5 bases, and 13 bases lay between the germline ends. The germline V gene has CDR1 LGHNA and CDR2 YSLEER. The CDR3 here is CASSQDSMGVETQYF. The DNA of the CDR3 is TGCGCCAGCAGCCAAGACTCAATGGGGGTGGAGACCCAGTACTTC.

The J gene is TRBJ1-2, the V gene TRBV7-3; D not certain. The germline V gene encodes CDR1 SGHTA and CDR2 FQGTGA. Trimming removed 5 bases at V and 3 bases at J, with 10 bases between. The CDR3 loop spans 13 amino acids. The CDR3 DNA sequence: TGTGCCAGCAGCCTCGGATTAGACTATGGCTACACCTTC. The encoded protein is CASSLGLDYGYTF.

This clone is a singleton in its sample. This chain uses TRBV6-1 with TRBJ2-7; D gene ambiguous. The CDR3 is 12 residues long. The germline V and J ends were trimmed by 6 bases and 2 bases, with 8 bases remaining between them. The V gene's germline CDR1 is MNHNS and CDR2 SASEGT. The CDR3 is CASRGITYEQYF. The CDR3 region has the DNA TGTGCCAGCAGGGGTATCACCTACGAGCAGTACTTC.

The J gene is TRBJ2-7, the V gene TRBV7-8; D possibly corresponds to TRBD2 (5 bases). CDR3 size: 12 residues. Between the trimmed V and J ends, which lost 5 bases and 3 bases, there was a span of 8 bases. Looked up from germline, CDR1 is SGHVS and CDR2 is FQNEAQ. The DNA of the CDR3 is TGTGCCAGCAGCCAGGACTTCTACGAGCAGTACTTC. Translation: CASSQDFYEQYF.

This clone has just one count. V is TRBV28 and J is TRBJ1-2, with unresolved D. The CDR3 runs to 12 residues. V lost 6 bases and J 6 bases, leaving 11 bases between the germline ends. CDR1 is MDHEN and CDR2 is SYDVKM in the germline V gene. Here the CDR3 DNA reads TGTGCCAGCAGCGGCGTGGGAAATGGCTACACCTTC. It is translated as CASSGVGNGYTF.

The gene calls are TRBV6-1 and TRBJ1-2; 9 positions agree with TRBD1. The CDR3 extends over 13 amino acids. The junction had 3 bases not matched to a gene; V was cut back by 6 bases and J by 4 bases. CDR1 is MNHNS, CDR2 SASEGT, per germline. The CDR3 loop is CASRQGAVYGYTF. In DNA, the CDR3 is TGTGCCAGCAGACAGGGGGCCGTCTATGGCTACACCTTC.

This clone has only one observation. The genes are TRBV18 and TRBJ2-1; 7 positions match TRBD1. This CDR3 contains 15 residues. The V gene's germline CDR1 is KGHSH and CDR2 LQKENI. Unmatched junction bases numbered 7, after V lost 5 bases and J lost 3 bases. The CDR3 reads CASSEGTAIYNEQFF. CDR3 coding DNA: TGTGCCAGCTCAGAAGGGACAGCAATCTACAATGAGCAGTTCTTC. The full variable domain, in which reference TRBV18 and TRBJ2-1 provide the parts outside the CDR3, is NAGVMQNPRHLVRRRGQEARLRCSPMKGHSHVYWYRQLPEEGLKFMVYLQKENIIDESGMPKERFSAEFPKEGPSILRIQQVVRGDSAAYFCASSEGTAIYNEQFFGPGTRLTVL.

The V and J genes are TRBV4-2 and TRBJ2-3, with a possible D match to TRBD2 (7 bases). Trimming removed 1 base at V and 0 bases at J, with 20 bases between. CDR1 is LGHNA, CDR2 YNFKEQ, per germline. This CDR3 comprises 19 residues. In DNA, the CDR3 is TGTGCCAGCAGCCAAGGAAGATATACGGCGGGGGCTAGCACAGATACGCAGTATTTT. It translates to CASSQGRYTAGASTDTQYF.

The chain has TRBV28 and TRBJ2-7; 16 nucleotides agree with TRBD2. Germline CDR1 MDHEN, CDR2 SYDVKM. This CDR3 is built from 19 residues. V was clipped by 1 base and J by 2 bases; unmatched bases: 8. CDR3 nucleotide sequence: TGTGCCAGCAGTTTATTTTCCGGGACTAGCGGGGGGGCTACCTACGAGCAGTACTTC. Amino acid sequence: CASSLFSGTSGGATYEQYF.

The chain joins TRBV13 to TRBJ2-7, with 11 bases lining up with TRBD2. There are 15 residues in the CDR3. The germline V gene has CDR1 PRHDT and CDR2 FYEKMQ (reference sequence). After removal of 2 bases from V and 5 bases from J, the junction contained 5 bases not matched to a gene. The CDR3 nucleotides read TGTGCCAGCAGCTTACTAGCGGGGGGAGGGGACGAGCAGTACTTC. Its translation is CASSLLAGGGDEQYF.

This clone has a handful of counts. This chain uses TRBV6-5 with TRBJ1-1; weak D call: TRBD1 (6 bases). The V and J ends lost 0 bases and 4 bases respectively, with 15 bases between them. This CDR3 has 16 residues. Germline V lookup: CDR1 MNHEY, CDR2 SVGAGI. The chain's CDR3 is CASSYSSRGAVTEAFF. CDR3 coding DNA: TGTGCCAGCAGTTACTCGAGTCGGGGGGCGGTCACTGAAGCTTTCTTT.

The V and J genes are TRBV7-9 and TRBJ1-4; weak D call: TRBD1 (6 bases). V was clipped by 5 bases and J by 8 bases, with 21 bases between them. From germline, CDR1 is SEHNR and CDR2 FQNEAQ (reference sequence). The length of the CDR3 is 16 residues. CDR3 protein: CASSTGPQGGREKLFF. CDR3 coding DNA: TGTGCCAGCAGCACAGGGCCACAGGGAGGGCGAGAAAAACTGTTTTTT.

The chain employs TRBV5-4 and TRBJ2-2, with 8 bases lining up with TRBD1. V dropped 3 bases and J dropped 7; count of bases not matched to a gene: 5. Germline V gives CDR1 SGHNT, CDR2 YYREEE (reference sequence). The length of the CDR3 is 14 residues. The CDR3, as DNA: TGTGCCAGCAGCTCAGGGGGCCCAGTCGGGGAGCTGTTTTTT. Translated: CASSSGGPVGELFF.

This clone appeared a few times. V gene TRBV7-9 combines with J gene TRBJ2-5; 7 nucleotides match TRBD1. Per germline, CDR1 SEHNR and CDR2 FQNEAQ (reference sequence). J gave up 1 base and V 5 bases, and 10 bases lay outside the gene matches. This CDR3 is 16 amino acids long. The CDR3: CASSPDRQGVQETQYF. CDR3 in DNA: TGTGCCAGCAGCCCCGACCGACAGGGCGTCCAAGAGACCCAGTACTTC.

The chain recombines TRBV19 with TRBJ2-5; no clear D gene. CDR3 length: 15 residues. V was pared by 0 bases and J by 5 bases, with 13 bases between. Germline CDR1 is LNHDA and CDR2 is SQIVND (reference sequence). The CDR3 bases are TGTGCCAGTAGTATAGATCCATCTTTTGGGGAGACCCAGTACTTC. This translates into CASSIDPSFGETQYF.

Note on this clone: An end of the junction differs from the germline gene, which may be a read error. The J gene is TRBJ1-2, the V gene TRBV7-9; no definite D call. CDR1 and CDR2 (germline): SEHNR, FQNEAQ (reference sequence). This CDR3 contains 12 residues. CDR3 nucleotides: TGTGCCAGCAGCCCGCCCGGACCAAGAGTCTTCTTC. Protein sequence: CASSPPGPRVFF.

The chain employs TRBV2 and TRBJ1-3; TRBD1 is a possible D gene (5 bases). The germline V and J ends were trimmed by 1 base and 4 bases, with 14 bases remaining between them. The CDR3 has 16 residues. Germline V gene lookup returns CDR1 SNHLY and CDR2 FYNNEI. The CDR3 region is CASSEVVVGLGNTIYF. CDR3 coding DNA: TGTGCCAGCAGTGAAGTGGTGGTGGGGCTAGGAAACACCATATATTTT.

This sequence joins TRBV19 and TRBJ1-1; D possibly corresponds to TRBD1 (5 bases). Trimming shortened V by 7 bases and J by 8 bases, and 11 bases separated the two germline ends. The CDR3 is 11 residues long. Germline lookup yields CDR1 LNHDA and CDR2 SQIVND (reference sequence). The CDR3 DNA reads as TGTGCCAGTACCGACAGTCAGGAAGCTTTCTTT. Its protein product is CASTDSQEAFF.